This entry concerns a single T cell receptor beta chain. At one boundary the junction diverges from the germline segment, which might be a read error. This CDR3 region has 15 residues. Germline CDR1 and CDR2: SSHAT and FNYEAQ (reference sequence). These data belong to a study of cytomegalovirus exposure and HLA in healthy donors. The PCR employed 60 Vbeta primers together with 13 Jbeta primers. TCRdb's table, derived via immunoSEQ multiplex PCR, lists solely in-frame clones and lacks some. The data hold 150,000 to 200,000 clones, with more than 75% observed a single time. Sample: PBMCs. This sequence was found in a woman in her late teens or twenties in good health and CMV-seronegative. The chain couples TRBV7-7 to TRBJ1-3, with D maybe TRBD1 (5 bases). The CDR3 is CASSLDQGSGNTIYF. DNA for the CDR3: TGTGCTAGCAGCTTAGATCAGGGCTCTGGAAACACCATATATTTT.